A selection of T cell receptor beta chains follows, all from one sample in a study of identical twins. TCRdb used MiXCR to reprocess the 5' RACE reads, holding one entry per CDR3 protein. The data show about 700,000 distinct CDR3 sequences, around 6.1% seen once. Sequencing input: naive T cells sorted from blood. Receptors originate from a young man in good health. Each CDR3 is given with its conserved first and last residue. D genes are given only for firm matches. Some rows have no size entry. The others give once, few or many, or a class for an expanded clone.

d_call	clone_size	v_call	j_call	cdr3_nt	cdr3_aa
.	once	TRBV18	TRBJ2-5	TGTGCCAGCTCAGGCCGATCAGAAACTACTCGGGAGACCCAGTACTTC	CASSGRSETTRETQYF
.	few	TRBV6-1	TRBJ1-4	TGTGCCAGCAGTGAACTTGTTGGACGGATTAATGAAAAACTGTTTTTT	CASSELVGRINEKLFF
.	few	TRBV7-9	TRBJ1-2	TGTGCCAGCGGCAGAGGGGTGGTCTCCAATGGCTACACCTTC	CASGRGVVSNGYTF
TRBD2	.	TRBV28	TRBJ2-1	TGTGCCAGCAGTTTAATAGCGGGAGACGGGCTTGAGCAGTTCTTC	CASSLIAGDGLEQFF
TRBD2	.	TRBV27	TRBJ2-1	TGTGCCAGCAGTGGGACTAGCGGGAGGAACTCCTACAATGAGCAGTTCTTC	CASSGTSGRNSYNEQFF
TRBD1	many	TRBV12-3/TRBV12-4	TRBJ1-5	TGTGCCAGCAGTCAGACGACAGGGCCACGGAGCAATCAGCCCCAGCATTTT	CASSQTTGPRSNQPQHF
TRBD1	.	TRBV6-2/TRBV6-3	TRBJ1-5	TGTGCCAGCAGTGGTCCGGGACAGGGGGTCGATCAGCCCCAGCATTTT	CASSGPGQGVDQPQHF
.	many	TRBV5-1	TRBJ2-7	TGCGCCAGCAGCATATATACAACCGATGGGTCCTACGAGCAGTACTTC	CASSIYTTDGSYEQYF
TRBD2	many	TRBV5-5	TRBJ2-7	TGTGCCAGCAGCGCCGGACTAGCCGGTATCTACGAGCAGTACTTC	CASSAGLAGIYEQYF
.	many	TRBV20-1	TRBJ2-1	TGCAGTGCTAGAGTTGACAGCCACTCCAATGAGCAGTTCTTC	CSARVDSHSNEQFF
.	many	TRBV7-9	TRBJ2-1	TGTGCCAGCAGCTTCGTTCCGGGATACTCCCACAATGAGCAGTTCTTC	CASSFVPGYSHNEQFF
.	many	TRBV6-2/TRBV6-3	TRBJ2-3	TGTGCCAGCAGCTACCCGACAGGAGGAGTCACAGATACGCAGTATTTT	CASSYPTGGVTDTQYF
.	.	TRBV15	TRBJ1-6	TGTGCCACCAGCAAAAAAGCCAACTCCTATAATTCACCCCTCCACTTT	CATSKKANSYNSPLHF
TRBD1	many	TRBV10-3	TRBJ2-1	TGTGCCATCAGTGACAGGGGGCACGTCCACAATGAGCAGTTCTTC	CAISDRGHVHNEQFF
.	.	TRBV28	TRBJ2-3	TGTGCCAGCAGTCCACCGACTCGGGGATTGACAGATACGCAGTATTTT	CASSPPTRGLTDTQYF
.	many	TRBV7-3	TRBJ2-1	TGTGCCAGCAGCTCTGGATATGAGCAGTTCTTC	CASSSGYEQFF
.	few	TRBV4-2	TRBJ1-6	TGTGCCAGCAGCCAAGATCGGAGGGGGTTAAATTCACCCCTCCACTTT	CASSQDRRGLNSPLHF
TRBD1	many	TRBV7-9	TRBJ1-2	TGTGCCAGCAGCGTGAGGGGGCCTAACTATGGCTACACCTTC	CASSVRGPNYGYTF
.	.	TRBV11-2	TRBJ2-5	TGTGCCAGCAGCTTTACTAGAAGCGAGACCCAGTACTTC	CASSFTRSETQYF
TRBD2	.	TRBV28	TRBJ2-1	TGTGCCAGCAGTTTATTCGGACTAGCGGGGCCAAACAATGAGCAGTTCTTC	CASSLFGLAGPNNEQFF
TRBD2	.	TRBV18	TRBJ2-7	TGTGCCAGCTCACCCGGGAGGGTAGCATCCTACGAGCAGTACTTC	CASSPGRVASYEQYF
.	many	TRBV5-5	TRBJ2-4	TGTGCCAGCAGCCTCGGTGGAGGAGGGAACATTCAGTACTTC	CASSLGGGGNIQYF
.	few	TRBV5-1	TRBJ2-3	TGCGCCAGCAGACCGCAGGGGAAAGGTACAGATACGCAGTATTTT	CASRPQGKGTDTQYF
.	many	TRBV20-1	TRBJ2-6	TGCAGTGCAACGGTGGGCTCTGGGGCCAACGTCCTGACTTTC	CSATVGSGANVLTF
TRBD2	few	TRBV11-2	TRBJ2-1	TGTGCCAGCAGCCCTAGCGGTGAGAGCTCCTACAATGAGCAGTTCTTC	CASSPSGESSYNEQFF
TRBD2	few	TRBV3-1	TRBJ2-1	TGTGCCAGCAGCCAAGGGACTAGCGGGAGCTATGAGCAGTTCTTC	CASSQGTSGSYEQFF
TRBD2	many	TRBV20-1	TRBJ2-1	TGCAGTGCTTTAGCGGGAGAGGGGAACAATGAGCAGTTCTTC	CSALAGEGNNEQFF
.	.	TRBV12-3/TRBV12-4	TRBJ2-2	TGTGCCAGCAGAGTTGGACAGCCCAACACCGGGGAGCTGTTTTTT	CASRVGQPNTGELFF